This T cell receptor beta chain appears in the sequencing data of a study of neoadjuvant anti-PD-1 for oral cavity cancer (dated by TCRdb to the early 2020s). Background for the entire study: Patients mostly received three to four biweekly doses of nivolumab at 3 mg/kg before curative-intent surgical resection. A fourth nivolumab dose was given around day 43 to patients without progression, and definitive surgical resection was performed in those patients on days 50-56. Under RECIST 1.1, a patient counted as a responder if showing complete response, partial response or stable disease, and as a non-responder if showing progression. The parent correlative cohort included around 12 patients, with a roughly 34% response rate. What the research found in general, with its limitations: Higher pretreatment blood Treg/Th17 ratios correlated with higher pretreatment blood TCRbeta clonality and lower post-treatment tumor TCRbeta clonality. TCR analyses included only three patients per response group, and the authors called for larger cohorts for validation. After neoadjuvant nivolumab, T cell clonality (Gini index) in PBMCs was significantly higher in non-responders than in responders.

From the cysteine through the phenylalanine, the CDR3 covers 14 amino acids. The retained sequence is limited to the CDR3, 42 bases, with the frame set at the first base. CDR1 and CDR2 are read off the germline V gene as SGDLS and YYNGEE. V sheds 3 bases and J sheds 7 bases, leaving 14 bases between their ends. For deep sequencing, each PBMC sample was run in six replicates, with libraries mostly built from approximately 520 ng of input genomic DNA. The immunoSEQ hsTCRbeta kit was used to prepare TCRbeta libraries, following the manufacturer's instructions. The completed libraries were mixed into a single pool at 3 nM, then sequenced with an Illumina NovaSeq 6000 S4 flow cell. For the original study's pipeline: The immunoSEQ Analyzer was used for raw data preprocessing and quality control. The analysis was restricted to productive rearrangements, with each unique CDR3 amino acid sequence defining a clonotype. Using the R package tcR, the researchers computed the Gini-Simpson index as their estimate of repertoire clonality. Student's t test was used to compare Gini indices, and Pearson correlation was used to assess associations with tumor size change. As stored in TCRdb, this immuneACCESS dataset retains in-frame rearrangements with V and J assigned. A fraction of the clones does not appear; measured against another copy, unresolved V genes explain less than half of the discrepancy, and the remainder lacks a known reason. The V and J calls and clone size were taken over from that table, and D and trimming were inferred from the DNA. The sample table records tens of thousands of clones; approximately 80% of these occur just once. Of the sample, around 4.9% is held by the ten largest clones.

This specimen's time point label, per the study, means: after neoadjuvant nivolumab, at surgical resection. None of the patients had received prior systemic or radiation treatment, and all were newly diagnosed with stage II-IVA oral cavity squamous cell carcinoma. Everyone in the cohort had locally advanced, HPV-negative oral cavity squamous cell carcinoma. Peripheral blood mononuclear cells were analyzed directly and were not maintained or expanded in culture. Samples came from a longitudinal correlative study of a single-arm phase II trial of neoadjuvant nivolumab in oral cavity squamous cell carcinoma. Subject-matched pre- and post-treatment PBMCs and tumors from three responders and three non-responders were subjected to genomic DNA-based TCRbeta sequencing. Peripheral blood mononuclear cells were collected before nivolumab treatment and were collected again after treatment, at the time of surgery. Genomic DNA was isolated from PBMCs using the Maxwell RSC DNA from Cells kit.

A note on this clone: Its binding antigen is unknown. Within one base of it there is no much larger clone, and no base qualities were kept.

Sequencing was performed on PBMCs, taken after nivolumab (anti-PD-1) treatment. The rearrangement combines TRBV9 with TRBJ2-1, and the D gene may be TRBD2, 6 bases matching. The TCR originated in a person between 35 and 79 years old with oral cavity squamous cell carcinoma. The sequenced DNA: TGTGCCAGCAGCGCGGGGACTTCTCAAAATGAGCAGTTCTTC. It translates as CASSAGTSQNEQFF.